This entry features one TCR beta chain sequence. Its cognate antigen is unknown. MiXCR, run by TCRdb on the 5' RACE reads, gives a single entry per CDR3 protein. The sample yields 200,000 to 300,000 distinct CDR3 sequences, over 8.5% seen once. This record comes from a study of T-cell memory formation after mild COVID-19. Across the whole study: Among the donors, TCR clusters were largely specific to each donor.

V lost 1 base and J lost 5, with 11 bases in between. This CDR3 region has 14 residues. Germline CDR1 and CDR2: SGHTA and FQGNSA. Study results and caveats: Memory cells collected pre-infection included some clones that later responded, suggesting cross-reactive memory joined. CD4/CD8 balance held among clones contracting day 15 to 85, and later expanders leaned CD4+. Researchers report contracting CD4+ clones mostly in CM and EM, with CD8+ clones in EMRA.

This TCR came from a man aged 18-30 years who had mild COVID-19 (a few samples of this study predate the infection). Cell type and time point are not known. The chain recombines TRBV7-2 with TRBJ2-5; possible D gene TRBD2, 7 bases. The sequenced sample consisted of PBMCs or a T cell subset sorted from them (not recorded which). CDR3 loop: CASSLEGGAETQYF. The CDR3 DNA reads as TGTGCCAGCAGCTTAGAAGGGGGGGCGGAGACCCAGTACTTC. Complete variable domain (other parts from reference TRBV7-2 and TRBJ2-5): GAGVSQSPSNKVTEKGKDVELRCDPISGHTALYWYRQSLGQGLEFLIYFQGNSAPDKSGLPSDRFSAERTGGSVSTLTIQRTQQEDSAVYLCASSLEGGAETQYFGPGTRLLVL.